The T cell receptor beta chain under discussion was sequenced for a study of post-analysis software for immune sequencing data. The wider study: Relapsing-remitting, secondary progressive and progressive-relapsing multiple sclerosis courses were included.

Broader study findings: F measure showed strong co-clustering of same-batch samples. In patients, a few TRBV segments were more frequent than in controls, with TRBV5-6, TRBV5-1 and TRBV20-1 among them.

Unique molecular identifiers featured in each of the TCR beta cDNA libraries. TCRdb re-called the PCR reads through MiXCR, storing one row per CDR3 protein. This sample has around 700,000 distinct CDR3 sequences, with around 64% found just once. CDR3 length: 17 amino acids. V shed 4 bases and J shed 1 base, with 20 bases lying between them. Germline CDR1 and CDR2: SGHDT and YYEEEE. For this clonotype: Its antigen is undetermined.

The chain uses TRBV5-6 and TRBJ1-2; D gene uncertain. This receptor was obtained from a girl aged 2 to 10 with multiple sclerosis. Sequenced material: blood. The CDR3 region is CASSRGSRGDRNYGYTF. The DNA of the CDR3 is TGTGCCAGCAGCCGGGGTAGTCGGGGAGACCGTAACTATGGCTACACCTTC.